This entry concerns a single T cell receptor (beta chain). The record originates from a study of neoadjuvant anti-PD-1 for oral cavity cancer. CDR1 SGHNT and CDR2 YYREEE come from the germline V gene (reference sequence). Germline trimming cut 6 bases from V and 7 bases from J; bases unmatched to any gene: 18. This CDR3 contains 18 residues. Profiled with immunoSEQ multiplex PCR; TCRdb holds only in-frame clones, not every one. The sample includes around 60,000 clones, approximately 79% of them seen just once. The receptor's source is a person aged 40-85 years with oral cavity squamous cell carcinoma. The material sequenced was PBMCs, taken before nivolumab (anti-PD-1) treatment. The gene calls are TRBV5-4 and TRBJ2-1; 11 positions agree with TRBD2. As DNA, the CDR3 is TGTGCCAGCACCTCCTGGGACATTGGACTAGCGGGTTCTAATGAGCAGTTCTTC. This encodes CASTSWDIGLAGSNEQFF.